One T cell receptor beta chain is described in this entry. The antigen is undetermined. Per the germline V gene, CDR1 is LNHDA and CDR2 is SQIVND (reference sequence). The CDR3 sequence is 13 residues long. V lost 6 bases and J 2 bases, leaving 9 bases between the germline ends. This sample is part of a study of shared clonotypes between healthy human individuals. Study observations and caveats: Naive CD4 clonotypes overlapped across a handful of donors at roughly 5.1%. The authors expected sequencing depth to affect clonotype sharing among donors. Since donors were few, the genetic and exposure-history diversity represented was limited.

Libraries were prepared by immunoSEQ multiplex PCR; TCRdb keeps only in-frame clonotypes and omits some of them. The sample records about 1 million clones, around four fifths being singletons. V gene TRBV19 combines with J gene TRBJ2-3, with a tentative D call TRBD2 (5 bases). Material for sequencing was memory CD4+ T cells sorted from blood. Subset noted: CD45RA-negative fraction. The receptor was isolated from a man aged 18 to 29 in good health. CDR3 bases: TGTGCCAGTAGGGAGGACCCCACAGATACGCAGTATTTT. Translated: CASREDPTDTQYF.